This T cell receptor beta chain was identified in a study of cytomegalovirus exposure and HLA in healthy donors. V gave up 7 bases and J gave up 3 bases, with 12 bases separating them. Looked up from germline, CDR1 is ENHRY and CDR2 is SYGVKD. The CDR3 has 13 residues. Both 60 Vbeta primers and 13 Jbeta primers went into the PCR. Libraries were prepared by immunoSEQ multiplex PCR; TCRdb keeps only in-frame clonotypes and omits some of them. The top ten clones hold approximately 2.8% of a sample with about 150,000 clones, roughly 74% of them seen once. The sample was PBMCs. The sequence came from a man aged 18 to 30 in good health and CMV-seronegative. The chain links TRBV10-3 to TRBJ1-1; D remains unclear. CDR3 amino acids: CAITRREDTEAFF. CDR3 coding DNA: TGTGCCATCACGCGCCGGGAGGACACTGAAGCTTTCTTT.